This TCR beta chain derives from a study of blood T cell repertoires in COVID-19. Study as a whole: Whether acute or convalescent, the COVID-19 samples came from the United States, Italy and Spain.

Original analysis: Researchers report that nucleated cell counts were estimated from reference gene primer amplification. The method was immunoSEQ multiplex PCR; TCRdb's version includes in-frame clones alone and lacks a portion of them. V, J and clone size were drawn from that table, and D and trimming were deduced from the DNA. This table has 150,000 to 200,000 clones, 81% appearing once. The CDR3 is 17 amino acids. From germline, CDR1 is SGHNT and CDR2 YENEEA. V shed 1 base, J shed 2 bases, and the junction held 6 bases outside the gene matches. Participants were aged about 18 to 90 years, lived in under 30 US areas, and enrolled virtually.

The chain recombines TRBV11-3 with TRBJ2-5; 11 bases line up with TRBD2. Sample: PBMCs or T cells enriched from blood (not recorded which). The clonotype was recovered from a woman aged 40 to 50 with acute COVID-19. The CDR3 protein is CASSLGLAGGLQETQYF. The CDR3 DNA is TGTGCCAGCAGCTTAGGGCTAGCGGGAGGATTACAAGAGACCCAGTACTTC.